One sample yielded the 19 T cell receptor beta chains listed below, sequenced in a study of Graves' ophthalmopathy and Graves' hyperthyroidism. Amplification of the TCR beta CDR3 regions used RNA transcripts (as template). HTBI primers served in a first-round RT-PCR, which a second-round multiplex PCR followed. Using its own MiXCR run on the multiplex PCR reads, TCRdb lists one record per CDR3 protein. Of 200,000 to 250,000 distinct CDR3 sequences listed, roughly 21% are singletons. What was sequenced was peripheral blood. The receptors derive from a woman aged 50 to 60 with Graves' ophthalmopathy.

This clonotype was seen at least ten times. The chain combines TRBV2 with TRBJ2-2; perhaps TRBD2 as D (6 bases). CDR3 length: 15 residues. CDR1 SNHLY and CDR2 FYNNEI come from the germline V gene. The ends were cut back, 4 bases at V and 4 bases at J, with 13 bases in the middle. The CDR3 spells CASSVLAVLTGELFF. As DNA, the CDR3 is TGTGCCAGCAGTGTCTTAGCGGTCCTCACCGGGGAGCTGTTTTTT.

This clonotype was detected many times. CDR3 nucleotide sequence: TGTGCCTGGAAGTATTTCGGAAACACCATATATTTT. It specifies CAWKYFGNTIYF. This sequence joins TRBV30 and TRBJ1-3; D remains unclear. The CDR3 contains 12 residues. Germline-derived CDR1 and CDR2 are GTSNPN and SVGIG (reference sequence). V gave up 4 bases and J gave up 4 bases, with 8 bases separating them.

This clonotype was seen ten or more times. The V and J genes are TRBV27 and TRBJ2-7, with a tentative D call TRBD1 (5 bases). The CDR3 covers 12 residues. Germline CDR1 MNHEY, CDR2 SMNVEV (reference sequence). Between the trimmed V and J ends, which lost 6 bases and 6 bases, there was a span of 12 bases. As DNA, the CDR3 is TGTGCCAGCAGACATGACAGTTCCGAGCAGTACTTC. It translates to CASRHDSSEQYF.

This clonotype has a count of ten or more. The CDR3 bases are TGTGCCAGCAGCGGGGATGAGCAGTTCTTC. It is translated as CASSGDEQFF. This chain links TRBV7-9 with TRBJ2-1; D is unresolved. Trimming shortened V by 5 bases and J by 8 bases, and 4 bases separated the two germline ends. This CDR3 spans 10 amino acids. Germline V lookup: CDR1 SEHNR, CDR2 FQNEAQ (reference sequence).

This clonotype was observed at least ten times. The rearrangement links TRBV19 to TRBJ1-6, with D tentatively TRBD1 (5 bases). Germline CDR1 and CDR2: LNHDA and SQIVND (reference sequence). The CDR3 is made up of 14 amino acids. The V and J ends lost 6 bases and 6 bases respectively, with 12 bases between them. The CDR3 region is CASSQRQSNSPLHF. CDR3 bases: TGTGCCAGTAGCCAGAGACAGTCTAATTCACCCCTCCACTTT.

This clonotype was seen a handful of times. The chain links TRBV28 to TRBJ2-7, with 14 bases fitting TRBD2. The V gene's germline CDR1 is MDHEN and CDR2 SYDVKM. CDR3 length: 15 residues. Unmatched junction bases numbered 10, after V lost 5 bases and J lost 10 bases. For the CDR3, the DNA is TGTGCCAGCAGTCAAATAGGGACTAGCGGGGGAAAACAGTACTTC. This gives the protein CASSQIGTSGGKQYF.

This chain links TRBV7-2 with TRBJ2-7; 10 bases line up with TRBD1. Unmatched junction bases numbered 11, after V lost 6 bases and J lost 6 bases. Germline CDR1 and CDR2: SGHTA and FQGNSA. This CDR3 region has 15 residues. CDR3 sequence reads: CASSRTGGSSGEQYF. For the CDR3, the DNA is TGTGCCAGCAGTAGGACAGGGGGGTCCTCGGGCGAGCAGTACTTC.

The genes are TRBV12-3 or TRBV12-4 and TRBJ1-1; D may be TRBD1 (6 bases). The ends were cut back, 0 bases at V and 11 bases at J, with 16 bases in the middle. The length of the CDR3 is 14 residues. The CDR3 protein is CASSLAGPRGSAFF. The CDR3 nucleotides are TGTGCCAGCAGTTTAGCCGGGCCCAGGGGCTCGGCTTTCTTT.

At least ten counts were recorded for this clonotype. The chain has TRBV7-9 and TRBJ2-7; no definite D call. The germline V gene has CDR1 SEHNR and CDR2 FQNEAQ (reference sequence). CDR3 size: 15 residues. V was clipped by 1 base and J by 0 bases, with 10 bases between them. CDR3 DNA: TGTGCCAGCAGCTTAGATCGGTCCCGCTCCTACGAGCAGTACTTC. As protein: CASSLDRSRSYEQYF.

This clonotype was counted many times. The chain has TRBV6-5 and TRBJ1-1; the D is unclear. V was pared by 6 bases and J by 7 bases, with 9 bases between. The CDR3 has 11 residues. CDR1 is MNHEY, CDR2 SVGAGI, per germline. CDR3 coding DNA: TGTGCCAGCAGAAAACTGGATGAAGCTTTCTTT. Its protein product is CASRKLDEAFF.

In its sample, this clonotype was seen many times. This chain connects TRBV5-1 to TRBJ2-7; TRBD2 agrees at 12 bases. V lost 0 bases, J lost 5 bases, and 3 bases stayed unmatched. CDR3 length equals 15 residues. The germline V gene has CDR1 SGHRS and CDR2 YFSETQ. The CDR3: CASSLASGRADEQYF. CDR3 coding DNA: TGCGCCAGCAGCTTGGCTAGCGGGAGGGCCGACGAGCAGTACTTC.

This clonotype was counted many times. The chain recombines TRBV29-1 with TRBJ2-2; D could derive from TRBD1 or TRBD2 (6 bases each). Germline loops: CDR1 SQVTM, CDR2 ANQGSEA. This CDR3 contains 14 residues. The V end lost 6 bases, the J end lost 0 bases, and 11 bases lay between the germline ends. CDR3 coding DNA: TGCAGCGTCCGGGGGCCTACGAACACCGGGGAGCTGTTTTTT. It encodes CSVRGPTNTGELFF.

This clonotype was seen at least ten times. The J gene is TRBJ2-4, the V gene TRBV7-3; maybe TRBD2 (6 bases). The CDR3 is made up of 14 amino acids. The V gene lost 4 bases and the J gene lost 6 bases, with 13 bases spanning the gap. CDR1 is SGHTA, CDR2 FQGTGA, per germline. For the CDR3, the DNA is TGTGCCAGCAGCTACGGGGGAGTCGGAAACATTCAGTACTTC. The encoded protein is CASSYGGVGNIQYF.

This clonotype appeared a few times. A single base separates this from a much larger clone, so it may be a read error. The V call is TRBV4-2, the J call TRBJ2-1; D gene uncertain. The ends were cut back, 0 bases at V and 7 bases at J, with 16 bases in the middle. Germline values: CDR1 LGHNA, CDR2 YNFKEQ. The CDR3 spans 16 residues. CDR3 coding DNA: TGTGCCAGCAGCCAAGATCGATGGCAGAGTGGGAATGAGCAGTTCTTC. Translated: CASSQDRWQSGNEQFF.

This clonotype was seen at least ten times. The CDR3 nucleotides read TGTGCCAGCAGTTCGAGGGGTGCTAACTGGGCAAAAATACAGTCGTCGGCCAAAAACATTCAGTACTTC. This translates into CASSSRGANWAKIQSSAKNIQYF. This sequence joins TRBV6-5 and TRBJ2-4; D possibly uses TRBD1 or TRBD2 (5 bases each). The V end lost 4 bases, the J end lost 1 base, and 35 bases lay between the germline ends. Germline V gene data show CDR1 as MNHEY and CDR2 as SVGAGI. The CDR3 has 23 residues.

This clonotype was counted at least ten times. The CDR3 DNA follows: TGTGCCACCAGTGATTTCGGGGGCACCGGGGAGCTGTTTTTT. Translated, it gives CATSDFGGTGELFF. The chain uses TRBV24-1 and TRBJ2-2; weak D call: TRBD2 (6 bases). V lost 1 base and J lost 4, with 6 bases in between. The CDR3 runs 14 residues. Germline V gives CDR1 KGHDR, CDR2 SFDVKD.

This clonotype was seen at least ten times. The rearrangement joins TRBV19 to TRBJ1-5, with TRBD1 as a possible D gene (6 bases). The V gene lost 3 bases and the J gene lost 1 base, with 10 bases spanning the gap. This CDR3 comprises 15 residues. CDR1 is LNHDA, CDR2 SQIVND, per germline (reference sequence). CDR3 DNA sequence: TGTGCCAGTAGTATCAGGGGAGAGAGCAATCAGCCCCAGCATTTT. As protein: CASSIRGESNQPQHF.

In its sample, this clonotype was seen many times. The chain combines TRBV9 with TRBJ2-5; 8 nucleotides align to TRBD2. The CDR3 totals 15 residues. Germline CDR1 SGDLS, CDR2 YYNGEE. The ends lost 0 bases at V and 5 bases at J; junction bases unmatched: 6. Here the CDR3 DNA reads TGTGCCAGCAGCGTAGGGACTAGCCCGTCCGAGACCCAGTACTTC. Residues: CASSVGTSPSETQYF. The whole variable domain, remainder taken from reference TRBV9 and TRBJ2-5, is DSGVTQTPKHLITATGQRVTLRCSPRSGDLSVYWYQQSLDQGLQFLIQYYNGEERAKGNILERFSAQQFPDLHSELNLSSLELGDSALYFCASSVGTSPSETQYFGPGTRLLVL.

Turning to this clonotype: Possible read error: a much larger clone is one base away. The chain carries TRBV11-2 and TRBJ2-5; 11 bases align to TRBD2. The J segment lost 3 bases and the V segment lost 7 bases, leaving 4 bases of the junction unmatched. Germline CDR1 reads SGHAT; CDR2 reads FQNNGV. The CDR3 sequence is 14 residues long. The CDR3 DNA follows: TGTGCCAGCAACCCGGGACTAGCGGAAGAGACCCAGTACTTC. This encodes CASNPGLAEETQYF.